Listed below are T cell receptor beta chains from one sample, sequenced in a study of T cell responses to AZD1222 COVID-19 vaccine. The method was immunoSEQ multiplex PCR; TCRdb's version includes in-frame clones alone and lacks a portion of them. The table has 85,000 or so clones, about 89% seen once. Specimen: peripheral blood, collected 28 days after the second AZD1222 dose. The receptors originated from an adult who received the AZD1222 COVID-19 vaccine. CDR3s include the opening cysteine and the closing phenylalanine or tryptophan. A D gene is named only where the DNA matches it firmly. Clone size is stated in some rows and not others, as once, few, many or a class when expanded.

CDR3aa: CASSVGARTGGLGTEAFF
CDR3nt: TGTGCCAGCAGCGTAGGGGCACGTACGGGGGGCTTGGGCACTGAAGCTTTCTTT
abundance: NA
j_gene: TRBJ1-1
d_gene: NA
v_gene: TRBV9

CDR3aa: CASSLGSGAGNTIYF
CDR3nt: TGCGCCAGCAGCTTGGGATCAGGGGCTGGAAACACCATATATTTT
abundance: NA
j_gene: TRBJ1-3
d_gene: NA
v_gene: TRBV5-1

CDR3aa: CASSLAGPEQYF
CDR3nt: TGCGCCAGCAGCTTGGCGGGGCCCGAGCAGTACTTC
abundance: once
j_gene: TRBJ2-7
d_gene: NA
v_gene: TRBV5-1

CDR3aa: CASTLISGTGGNQPQHF
CDR3nt: TGTGCCAGCACCCTAATTTCGGGGACAGGGGGCAATCAGCCCCAGCATTTT
abundance: once
j_gene: TRBJ1-5
d_gene: TRBD1
v_gene: TRBV28

CDR3aa: CASSLTVNYGYTF
CDR3nt: TGTGCCAGCAGCTTGACAGTGAACTATGGCTACACCTTC
abundance: once
j_gene: TRBJ1-2
d_gene: NA
v_gene: TRBV7-9

CDR3aa: CASSTGTEQFF
CDR3nt: TGTGCCAGCAGTACCGGGACAGAGCAGTTCTTC
abundance: NA
j_gene: TRBJ2-1
d_gene: NA
v_gene: TRBV6-5

CDR3aa: CASTLDRDTEAFF
CDR3nt: TGCGCCAGCACGTTAGACAGGGACACTGAAGCTTTCTTT
abundance: once
j_gene: TRBJ1-1
d_gene: TRBD1
v_gene: TRBV5-1

CDR3aa: CASSLGAISYNEQFF
CDR3nt: TGCGCCAGCAGCTTGGGGGCGATCTCCTACAATGAGCAGTTCTTC
abundance: NA
j_gene: TRBJ2-1
d_gene: NA
v_gene: TRBV5-1

CDR3aa: CASSYGDRVYGYTF
CDR3nt: TGTGCCAGCAGTTACGGCGACAGGGTCTATGGCTACACCTTC
abundance: NA
j_gene: TRBJ1-2
d_gene: TRBD1
v_gene: TRBV6-6

CDR3aa: CASSLEGLAYNEQFF
CDR3nt: TGTGCCAGCAGTTTAGAGGGACTAGCCTACAATGAGCAGTTCTTC
abundance: NA
j_gene: TRBJ2-1
d_gene: TRBD2
v_gene: TRBV28

CDR3aa: CASSLRTGGQPQHF
CDR3nt: TGTGCCAGCAGTTTAAGGACAGGGGGGCAGCCCCAGCATTTT
abundance: NA
j_gene: TRBJ1-5
d_gene: TRBD1
v_gene: TRBV6-5

CDR3aa: CASSEAPRAGPEQFF
CDR3nt: TGTGCCAGCAGTGAAGCGCCTAGAGCCGGGCCTGAGCAGTTCTTC
abundance: NA
j_gene: TRBJ2-1
d_gene: NA
v_gene: TRBV6-1

CDR3aa: CASSQGGTGGYEQYF
CDR3nt: TGTGCCAGCAGCCAGGGCGGGACAGGGGGTTACGAGCAGTACTTC
abundance: NA
j_gene: TRBJ2-7
d_gene: TRBD1
v_gene: TRBV4-2

CDR3aa: CASSVGLLATYNEQFF
CDR3nt: TGTGCCAGCAGCGTAGGTCTACTAGCGACCTACAATGAGCAGTTCTTC
abundance: NA
j_gene: TRBJ2-1
d_gene: TRBD2
v_gene: TRBV9

CDR3aa: CSVEVQRERYGANVLTF
CDR3nt: TGCAGCGTTGAAGTGCAGCGGGAGAGGTATGGGGCCAACGTCCTGACTTTC
abundance: NA
j_gene: TRBJ2-6
d_gene: TRBD2
v_gene: TRBV29-1

CDR3aa: CASSNRGGRVNEKLFF
CDR3nt: TGCGCCAGCAGCAACCGAGGGGGAAGGGTTAATGAAAAACTGTTTTTT
abundance: NA
j_gene: TRBJ1-4
d_gene: NA
v_gene: TRBV5-1

CDR3aa: CASSESRDVNSPLHF
CDR3nt: TGTGCCAGCAGTGAAAGCCGGGACGTTAATTCACCCCTCCACTTT
abundance: NA
j_gene: TRBJ1-6
d_gene: NA
v_gene: TRBV28

CDR3aa: CASSDVGLGTQYF
CDR3nt: TGTGCCAGCAGCGATGTAGGCCTAGGAACCCAGTACTTC
abundance: NA
j_gene: TRBJ2-5
d_gene: NA
v_gene: TRBV7-3

CDR3aa: CASSQESAGNYGYTF
CDR3nt: TGCGCCAGCAGCCAAGAGTCGGCAGGGAACTATGGCTACACCTTC
abundance: NA
j_gene: TRBJ1-2
d_gene: NA
v_gene: TRBV4-1

CDR3aa: CASSQQRAGGYTF
CDR3nt: TGTGCCAGCAGCCAACAGCGGGCGGGTGGCTACACCTTC
abundance: NA
j_gene: TRBJ1-2
d_gene: NA
v_gene: TRBV14

CDR3aa: CASNKDSTDTQYF
CDR3nt: TGTGCCAGCAACAAGGACAGCACAGATACGCAGTATTTT
abundance: NA
j_gene: TRBJ2-3
d_gene: NA
v_gene: TRBV9

CDR3aa: CSVDGTGFHGYTF
CDR3nt: TGCAGCGTTGACGGGACAGGGTTTCATGGCTACACCTTC
abundance: NA
j_gene: TRBJ1-2
d_gene: TRBD1
v_gene: TRBV29-1

CDR3aa: CASSFGGMAEAFF
CDR3nt: TGCGCCAGCAGCTTCGGGGGTATGGCTGAAGCTTTCTTT
abundance: NA
j_gene: TRBJ1-1
d_gene: NA
v_gene: TRBV5-1

CDR3aa: CATSRDRGIRGTGELFF
CDR3nt: TGTGCCACCAGCCGGGACAGGGGTATAAGGGGTACCGGGGAGCTGTTTTTT
abundance: NA
j_gene: TRBJ2-2
d_gene: TRBD1
v_gene: TRBV15

CDR3aa: CATSRGTVNTEAFF
CDR3nt: TGTGCCACCAGCAGGGGGACAGTTAACACTGAAGCTTTCTTT
abundance: NA
j_gene: TRBJ1-1
d_gene: TRBD1
v_gene: TRBV15

CDR3aa: CASSPATEAFF
CDR3nt: TGTGCCAGCTCACCTGCCACTGAAGCTTTCTTT
abundance: NA
j_gene: TRBJ1-1
d_gene: NA
v_gene: TRBV18

CDR3aa: CSVEDPDRANTGELFF
CDR3nt: TGCAGCGTTGAAGATCCAGACAGGGCTAACACCGGGGAGCTGTTTTTT
abundance: NA
j_gene: TRBJ2-2
d_gene: TRBD1
v_gene: TRBV29-1

CDR3aa: CASSFVTGNYEQYF
CDR3nt: TGCGCCAGCAGCTTTGTGACAGGTAACTACGAGCAGTACTTC
abundance: NA
j_gene: TRBJ2-7
d_gene: NA
v_gene: TRBV5-1

CDR3aa: CASSGAGDEQFF
CDR3nt: TGTGCCAGCTCAGGGGCGGGGGATGAGCAGTTCTTC
abundance: few
j_gene: TRBJ2-1
d_gene: TRBD2
v_gene: TRBV18

CDR3aa: CASSPPGGGHGYTF
CDR3nt: TGTGCCAGCAGCCCCCCTGGGGGGGGCCATGGCTACACCTTC
abundance: NA
j_gene: TRBJ1-2
d_gene: NA
v_gene: TRBV5-4

CDR3aa: CASSLDSLVTEAFF
CDR3nt: TGTGCCAGCAGCTTGGACAGCTTGGTCACTGAAGCTTTCTTT
abundance: NA
j_gene: TRBJ1-1
d_gene: NA
v_gene: TRBV5-4

CDR3aa: CASSPLQAADTEAFF
CDR3nt: TGTGCCAGCTCACCCTTACAGGCTGCGGACACTGAAGCTTTCTTT
abundance: NA
j_gene: TRBJ1-1
d_gene: NA
v_gene: TRBV18

CDR3aa: CASSLWGPQHF
CDR3nt: TGTGCCAGCAGCTTATGGGGGCCCCAGCATTTT
abundance: NA
j_gene: TRBJ1-5
d_gene: NA
v_gene: TRBV7-8

CDR3aa: CASSLGGYGYTF
CDR3nt: TGTGCCAGCAGCTTAGGAGGTTATGGCTACACCTTC
abundance: NA
j_gene: TRBJ1-2
d_gene: NA
v_gene: TRBV11-1

CDR3aa: CASSEALRRKYF
CDR3nt: TGTGCCAGCAGTGAAGCTCTAAGGAGAAAGTACTTC
abundance: NA
j_gene: TRBJ2-5
d_gene: NA
v_gene: TRBV6-1

CDR3aa: CSASQGSNQPQHF
CDR3nt: TGCAGTGCTAGTCAGGGTAGCAATCAGCCCCAGCATTTT
abundance: NA
j_gene: TRBJ1-5
d_gene: NA
v_gene: TRBV20-1

CDR3aa: CATRRTGRGEETQYF
CDR3nt: TGTGCCACAAGAAGGACAGGGAGGGGAGAAGAGACCCAGTACTTC
abundance: NA
j_gene: TRBJ2-5
d_gene: NA
v_gene: TRBV24-1

CDR3aa: CASSLTGGIPGELFF
CDR3nt: TGCGCCAGCAGCTTGACAGGGGGTATACCCGGGGAGCTGTTTTTT
abundance: NA
j_gene: TRBJ2-2
d_gene: TRBD1
v_gene: TRBV5-1

CDR3aa: CASNKGNQPQHF
CDR3nt: TGTGCCAGCAATAAAGGTAATCAGCCCCAGCATTTT
abundance: NA
j_gene: TRBJ1-5
d_gene: NA
v_gene: TRBV2

CDR3aa: CASSEVGDNSPLHF
CDR3nt: TGTGCCAGCAGTGAAGTTGGGGACAATTCACCCCTCCACTTT
abundance: NA
j_gene: TRBJ1-6
d_gene: NA
v_gene: TRBV2

CDR3aa: CATAGNYNEQFF
CDR3nt: TGTGCCACCGCCGGGAACTACAATGAGCAGTTCTTC
abundance: NA
j_gene: TRBJ2-1
d_gene: NA
v_gene: TRBV19

CDR3aa: CASSDDRSLSYGYTF
CDR3nt: TGCGCCAGCAGCGACGACCGCTCATTATCCTATGGCTACACCTTC
abundance: NA
j_gene: TRBJ1-2
d_gene: NA
v_gene: TRBV5-1

CDR3aa: CASSETGFEAFF
CDR3nt: TGTGCCAGCAGTGAAACAGGGTTTGAAGCTTTCTTT
abundance: NA
j_gene: TRBJ1-1
d_gene: NA
v_gene: TRBV2

CDR3aa: CASSLTAVVYSPLHF
CDR3nt: TGTGCCAGCAGTCTAACGGCCGTGGTTTATTCACCCCTCCACTTT
abundance: NA
j_gene: TRBJ1-6
d_gene: NA
v_gene: TRBV6-5

CDR3aa: CASSLDAGGNTGELFF
CDR3nt: TGCGCCAGCAGCTTGGACGCGGGGGGAAACACCGGGGAGCTGTTTTTT
abundance: NA
j_gene: TRBJ2-2
d_gene: TRBD2
v_gene: TRBV5-1

CDR3aa: CASTRGQINTEAFF
CDR3nt: TGTGCCAGCACCCGGGGACAGATCAACACTGAAGCTTTCTTT
abundance: NA
j_gene: TRBJ1-1
d_gene: TRBD1
v_gene: TRBV6-5

CDR3aa: CASSLVAGLPTDTQYF
CDR3nt: TGTGCCAGCAGCTTAGTGGCGGGGCTGCCCACAGATACGCAGTATTTT
abundance: NA
j_gene: TRBJ2-3
d_gene: NA
v_gene: TRBV7-3

CDR3aa: CASSGDRGVSQPQHF
CDR3nt: TGTGCCAGCAGTGGGGACAGGGGGGTTAGTCAGCCCCAGCATTTT
abundance: NA
j_gene: TRBJ1-5
d_gene: TRBD1
v_gene: TRBV6-1

CDR3aa: CASSRFQGTPYEQYF
CDR3nt: TGTGCCAGCAGCCGCTTTCAGGGCACTCCCTACGAGCAGTACTTC
abundance: NA
j_gene: TRBJ2-7
d_gene: NA
v_gene: TRBV3-1/TRBV3-2

CDR3aa: CASLGQLNNSPLHF
CDR3nt: TGTGCCAGCCTGGGACAGCTAAATAATTCACCCCTCCACTTT
abundance: NA
j_gene: TRBJ1-6
d_gene: TRBD1
v_gene: TRBV19

CDR3aa: CATSREAGNTEAFF
CDR3nt: TGTGCCACCAGCAGAGAAGCAGGGAACACTGAAGCTTTCTTT
abundance: NA
j_gene: TRBJ1-1
d_gene: NA
v_gene: TRBV15

CDR3aa: CASSWAAVERNYEQYF
CDR3nt: TGCGCCAGCAGCTGGGCGGCAGTCGAAAGGAACTACGAGCAGTACTTC
abundance: few
j_gene: TRBJ2-7
d_gene: NA
v_gene: TRBV5-1

CDR3aa: CASSVGVVSNEQFF
CDR3nt: TGTGCCAGCAGCGTAGGAGTAGTTTCTAATGAGCAGTTCTTC
abundance: NA
j_gene: TRBJ2-1
d_gene: NA
v_gene: TRBV9

CDR3aa: CASSSSQGMMDEQYF
CDR3nt: TGTGCCAGCAGCTCATCACAGGGGATGATGGACGAGCAGTACTTC
abundance: once
j_gene: TRBJ2-7
d_gene: TRBD1
v_gene: TRBV7-3

CDR3aa: CASSPLVQLGWSGNTIYF
CDR3nt: TGCGCCAGCAGCCCCCTTGTGCAGTTGGGGTGGTCTGGAAACACCATATATTTT
abundance: once
j_gene: TRBJ1-3
d_gene: NA
v_gene: TRBV4-1

CDR3aa: CASSSKAGTGYGYTF
CDR3nt: TGTGCCAGCAGCTCCAAGGCAGGGACAGGGTATGGCTACACCTTC
abundance: NA
j_gene: TRBJ1-2
d_gene: TRBD1
v_gene: TRBV7-8

CDR3aa: CASSLSWGNTIYF
CDR3nt: TGTGCCAGCAGCTTAAGTTGGGGAAACACCATATATTTT
abundance: once
j_gene: TRBJ1-3
d_gene: NA
v_gene: TRBV7-3